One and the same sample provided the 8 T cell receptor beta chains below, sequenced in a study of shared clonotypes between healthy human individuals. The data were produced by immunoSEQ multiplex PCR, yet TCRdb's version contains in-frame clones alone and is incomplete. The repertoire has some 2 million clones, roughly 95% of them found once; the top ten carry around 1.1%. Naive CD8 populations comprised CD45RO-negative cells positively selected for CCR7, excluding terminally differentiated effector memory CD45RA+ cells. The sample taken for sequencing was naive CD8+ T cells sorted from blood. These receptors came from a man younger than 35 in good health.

In DNA, the CDR3 is TGTGCCAGCAGTTACTCGGGGACAGGGGTCAGTGAGCAGTTCTTC. Amino acids: CASSYSGTGVSEQFF. The chain joins TRBV6-5 to TRBJ2-1, with 10 bases matching TRBD1. Trimming cost V 0 bases and J 9 bases; bases outside gene matches: 5. Germline assignment: CDR1 MNHEY and CDR2 SVGAGI. This CDR3 region has 15 residues.

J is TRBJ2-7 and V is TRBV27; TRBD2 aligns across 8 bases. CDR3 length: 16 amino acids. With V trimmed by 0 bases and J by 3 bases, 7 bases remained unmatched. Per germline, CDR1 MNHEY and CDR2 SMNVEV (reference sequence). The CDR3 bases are TGTGCCAGCAGTTTATCCTTCGGGACTAGGCACTACGAGCAGTACTTC. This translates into CASSLSFGTRHYEQYF.

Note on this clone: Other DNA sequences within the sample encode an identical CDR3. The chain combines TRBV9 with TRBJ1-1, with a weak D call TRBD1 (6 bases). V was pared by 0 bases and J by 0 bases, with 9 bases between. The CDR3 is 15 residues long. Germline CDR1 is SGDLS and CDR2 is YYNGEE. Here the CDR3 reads CASSVGTALNTEAFF. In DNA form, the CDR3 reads TGTGCCAGCAGCGTAGGGACAGCGCTGAACACTGAAGCTTTCTTT.

Written as DNA, the CDR3 is TGTGCCAGCAGTTACTCCGTGCCAAGCGGCCAGCCCCAGCATTTT. Translation gives CASSYSVPSGQPQHF. V usage is TRBV6-6 and J usage is TRBJ1-5; D is ambiguous. In germline, CDR1 is MNHNY, CDR2 SVGAGI (reference sequence). Deletions cut 0 bases from V and 7 bases from J, with 13 bases between. This CDR3 is built from 15 residues.

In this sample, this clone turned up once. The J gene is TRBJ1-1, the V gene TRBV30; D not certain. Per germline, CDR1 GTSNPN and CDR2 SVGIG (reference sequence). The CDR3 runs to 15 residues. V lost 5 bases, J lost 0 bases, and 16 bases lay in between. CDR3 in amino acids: CAWGREDLLNTEAFF. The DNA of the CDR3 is TGTGCCTGGGGAAGAGAGGACCTCTTGAACACTGAAGCTTTCTTT.

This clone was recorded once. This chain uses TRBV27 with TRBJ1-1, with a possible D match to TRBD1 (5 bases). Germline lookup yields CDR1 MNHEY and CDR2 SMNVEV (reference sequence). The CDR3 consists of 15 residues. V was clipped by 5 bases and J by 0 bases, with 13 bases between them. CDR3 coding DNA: TGTGCCAGCAGTCCCGTACAGGACTTGAACACTGAAGCTTTCTTT. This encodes CASSPVQDLNTEAFF.

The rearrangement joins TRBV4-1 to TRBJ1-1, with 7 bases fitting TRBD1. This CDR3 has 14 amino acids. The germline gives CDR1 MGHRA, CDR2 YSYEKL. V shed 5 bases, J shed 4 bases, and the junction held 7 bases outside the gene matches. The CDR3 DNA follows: TGCGCCAGCAGCTTTCGACAGGGCCGCACTGAAGCTTTCTTT. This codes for CASSFRQGRTEAFF.

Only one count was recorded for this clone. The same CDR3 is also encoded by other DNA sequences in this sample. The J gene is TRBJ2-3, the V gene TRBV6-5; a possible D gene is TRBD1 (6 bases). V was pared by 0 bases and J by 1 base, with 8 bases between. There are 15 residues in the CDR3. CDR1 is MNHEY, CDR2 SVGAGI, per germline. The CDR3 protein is CASSYSPGGTDTQYF. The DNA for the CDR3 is TGTGCCAGCAGTTACTCCCCAGGGGGCACAGATACGCAGTATTTT.